The clone carrying this TCR beta chain has only a few counts. The antigen is undetermined. These data belong to a study of persistence of HIV-infected CD4 T cells. Background on the study: A median of 8 years of suppressive ART preceded sampling. Overall study results and limits: Antigen-responding cells were enriched for degenerate expanded CDR3beta sequences. CMV- and Gag-responding cells had lower TCRbeta richness than CD3/CD28-responding cells.

The libraries were made with immunoSEQ version 4 in survey mode. Libraries were prepared by immunoSEQ multiplex PCR; TCRdb keeps only in-frame clonotypes and omits some of them. The sample lists around 7,500 clones; about 56% were seen once. The stimulus was lysate of CMV-infected fibroblasts, about 10 ug/mL. Sorting of responding CD4+ T cells relied on upregulated CD40 ligand together with CD69. CD8+ T cells were removed from PBMCs prior to stimulation. Per germline, CDR1 SGHVS and CDR2 FQNEAQ. This CDR3 comprises 13 residues. V was shortened by 2 bases and J by 4 bases, with 8 bases between the two germline ends.

Sequences were derived from CD4+ T cells sorted from PBMCs after 18-hour stimulation, sampled from a patient who received antiretroviral therapy. This chain uses TRBV7-8 with TRBJ2-5, with D maybe TRBD2 (6 bases). This TCR was recovered from an adult man with HIV who was CMV-seropositive. This CDR3 reads CASSLTAGETQYF. The CDR3 DNA sequence: TGTGCCAGCAGCTTAACAGCGGGAGAGACCCAGTACTTC.